A single sample gave rise to the 20 T cell receptor beta chains below, sequenced in a study of Ad26.COV2.S vaccination and SARS-CoV-2 variants. Assay used: immunoSEQ multiplex PCR; TCRdb lists only in-frame clones, some missing. The sample includes 290,000 or so clones, about 89% of them seen just once. Treatment: about 20 received Ad26.COV2.S at low or high dose, single or two shots; about 5 received placebo; per-sample allocation not given. Sampling happened 63 days after the first vaccine or placebo injection. Here the sequenced sample was peripheral blood, taken in a trial of Ad26.COV2.S vaccine versus placebo. The source of these receptors is a person aged 18 to 65 who received the Ad26.COV2.S COVID-19 vaccine or a placebo.

The chain is built from TRBV5-8 and TRBJ1-4, with TRBD1 as a possible D gene (6 bases). Germline V gene lookup returns CDR1 SGHTS and CDR2 YDEGEE. V shed 4 bases and J shed 3 bases, with 16 bases lying between them. This CDR3 is 16 amino acids long. CDR3 nucleotides: TGTGCCAGCAGCCGTGCCCATGGGACACCTAATGAAAAACTGTTTTTT. This codes for CASSRAHGTPNEKLFF.

The chain recombines TRBV5-8 with TRBJ2-3, with D perhaps matching TRBD2 (5 bases). Per germline, CDR1 SGHTS and CDR2 YDEGEE. There are 16 residues in the CDR3. V dropped 0 bases and J dropped 6 bases, with 17 bases sitting between them. CDR3 protein: CASSLGTSRNLDTQYF. DNA for the CDR3: TGTGCCAGCAGCTTGGGGACTTCCCGTAATTTGGATACGCAGTATTTT. Full variable domain (rest looked up from reference TRBV5-8 and TRBJ2-3): EAGVTQSPTHLIKTRGQQATLRCSPISGHTSVYWYQQALGLGLQFLLWYDEGEERNRGNFPPRFSGRQFPNYSSELNVNALELEDSALYLCASSLGTSRNLDTQYFGPGTRLTVL.

This clone was picked up a small number of times. V gene TRBV6-4 combines with J gene TRBJ2-3; 10 nucleotides align to TRBD2. The CDR3 extends over 16 amino acids. The V and J ends lost 6 bases and 0 bases, in that order; junction bases with no gene match: 6. Germline values: CDR1 MRHNA, CDR2 SNTAGT. CDR3: CASSATSGTSTDTQYF. CDR3 DNA: TGTGCCAGCAGCGCTACTAGCGGGACTAGCACAGATACGCAGTATTTT.

The rearrangement uses TRBV19 and TRBJ1-2; no definite D call. CDR3 length: 12 amino acids. The germline V gene has CDR1 LNHDA and CDR2 SQIVND (reference sequence). V dropped 6 bases and J dropped 0 bases, with 5 bases sitting between them. CDR3 region: CASRWPNYGYTF. In DNA, the CDR3 is TGTGCCAGTAGATGGCCTAACTATGGCTACACCTTC.

A word on this clone: The conserved phenylalanine or tryptophan is not found at the CDR3 terminus, so this likely reflects a read error. The DNA is left out, because the CDR3 cannot be placed on it with certainty; the CDR3 is given as TCRdb lists it. The chain links TRBV6-1 to TRBJ1-3. Germline-derived CDR1 and CDR2 are MNHNS and SASEGT. Including both end residues, the CDR3 is 11 amino acids long. This chain's CDR3 is CASSDLGGPTV.

The chain is built from TRBV25-1 and TRBJ2-7; possibly TRBD2 for D (6 bases). CDR1 is MGHDK, CDR2 SYGVNS, per germline. Between the trimmed V and J ends, which lost 7 bases and 7 bases, there was a span of 17 bases. The CDR3 totals 13 residues. The DNA for the CDR3 is TGTGCCAGCACCGGGGCCTCGGCGGGGGAGCAGTACTTC. Its protein product is CASTGASAGEQYF.

This chain links TRBV30 with TRBJ2-7, with D possibly being TRBD2 (6 bases). The CDR3 consists of 12 residues. CDR1 and CDR2 from the germline V gene are GTSNPN and SVGIG (reference sequence). The V gene lost 5 bases and the J gene lost 4 bases, with 12 bases spanning the gap. As DNA, the CDR3 is TGTGCCTGGGGGGGGACCTCTTACGAGCAGTACTTC. It yields the protein CAWGGTSYEQYF.

The chain carries TRBV4-1 and TRBJ2-1; 12 bases agree with TRBD2. Germline CDR1 MGHRA, CDR2 YSYEKL. The CDR3 spans 15 residues. J was trimmed by 7 bases and V by 4 bases; bases with no gene match: 5. CDR3 sequence reads: CASSPRTSGTNEQFF. CDR3 in DNA: TGCGCCAGCAGCCCGCGGACTAGCGGGACTAATGAGCAGTTCTTC.

Only one count was recorded for this clone. V usage is TRBV3-1 (or the pseudogene TRBV3-2) and J usage is TRBJ2-3; no firm D call. This CDR3 has 15 residues. V lost 0 bases to trimming and J lost 0 bases, with 7 bases between them. Germline assignment: CDR1 LGHDT and CDR2 YNNKEL (reference sequence). The CDR3 protein is CASSQDPRSTDTQYF. DNA for the CDR3: TGTGCCAGCAGCCAAGATCCCAGAAGCACAGATACGCAGTATTTT.

The chain carries TRBV7-2 and TRBJ2-7; D tentatively fits TRBD1 or TRBD2 (6 bases each). CDR3 size: 16 residues. From germline, CDR1 is SGHTA and CDR2 FQGNSA. V was pared by 5 bases and J by 3 bases, with 20 bases between. In nucleotides, the CDR3 is TGTGCCAGCAGCGGGGGGAACAGGGTGACGGACTACGAGCAGTACTTC. It encodes CASSGGNRVTDYEQYF.

This clone was observed a few times. J is TRBJ1-6 and V is TRBV19, with TRBD1 matching over 9 bases. In germline, CDR1 is LNHDA, CDR2 SQIVND (reference sequence). The CDR3 totals 15 residues. After removal of 3 bases from V and 7 bases from J, the junction contained 4 bases not matched to a gene. This CDR3 is CASSIRDRENSPLHF. DNA of the CDR3: TGTGCCAGTAGTATCCGGGACAGGGAAAATTCACCCCTCCACTTT.

In this sample, this clone turned up once. The chain couples TRBV4-1 to TRBJ1-6; D not certain. Trimming pared 0 bases from V and 7 bases from J, leaving 7 bases between. The CDR3 runs 14 residues. Per germline, CDR1 MGHRA and CDR2 YSYEKL. The DNA for the CDR3 is TGCGCCAGCAGCCAAGACGATTCGAATTCACCCCTCCACTTT. It is translated as CASSQDDSNSPLHF.

The rearrangement joins TRBV7-2 to TRBJ2-3, with a tentative D call TRBD1 (6 bases). Germline V lookup: CDR1 SGHTA, CDR2 FQGNSA. CDR3 size: 14 residues. Between the trimmed V and J ends, which lost 3 bases and 7 bases, there was a span of 14 bases. This CDR3 reads CASSFGGGANTQYF. CDR3 DNA sequence: TGTGCCAGCAGCTTTGGTGGGGGCGCGAATACGCAGTATTTT.

Remarks on this clone: Other DNA variants within this sample encode the same CDR3. This chain uses TRBV6-4 with TRBJ2-2, with D possibly matching TRBD2 (5 bases). The CDR3 runs to 14 residues. Germline V lookup: CDR1 MRHNA, CDR2 SNTAGT. Trimming removed 3 bases from V and 1 base from J, with 6 bases in between. The CDR3 here is CASSEGLNTGELFF. CDR3 DNA: TGTGCCAGCAGTGAAGGACTGAACACCGGGGAGCTGTTTTTT.

The chain employs TRBV5-6 and TRBJ1-2; tentative D call: TRBD1 (5 bases). Germline CDR1 is SGHDT and CDR2 is YYEEEE. CDR3 length equals 15 residues. The germline V and J ends were trimmed by 4 bases and 12 bases, with 25 bases remaining between them. DNA of the CDR3: TGTGCCAGCAGCCTTTTCCCCCCGGGACCAAGATTCGACACCTTC. Amino acids: CASSLFPPGPRFDTF.

The chain has TRBV2 and TRBJ1-6, with 7 bases lining up with TRBD1. Germline CDR1 is SNHLY and CDR2 is FYNNEI. The V segment lost 2 bases and the J segment 6 bases; nucleotides outside the gene matches: 7. The CDR3 is made up of 16 amino acids. The CDR3: CASSEREGGGNSPLHF. CDR3 nucleotides: TGTGCCAGCAGTGAAAGGGAAGGGGGCGGTAATTCACCCCTCCACTTT.

The chain is built from TRBV11-2 and TRBJ1-2; maybe TRBD1 (6 bases). This CDR3 comprises 12 residues. The germline V and J ends were trimmed by 5 bases and 8 bases, with 12 bases remaining between them. Germline loops: CDR1 SGHAT, CDR2 FQNNGV. CDR3 nucleotide sequence: TGTGCCAGCAGCGTAGGGGGAGGAGGCTACACCTTC. Translating it yields CASSVGGGGYTF.

Comments on this clone: The same CDR3 also results from other DNA sequences found in this sample. This chain connects TRBV7-2 to TRBJ2-3; D uncertain. V was clipped by 2 bases and J by 6 bases, with 3 bases between them. Germline values: CDR1 SGHTA, CDR2 FQGNSA. This CDR3 has 11 residues. The CDR3 sequence is CASSLSDTQYF. As DNA, the CDR3 is TGTGCCAGCAGCTTATCCGATACGCAGTATTTT.

This clone was picked up a small number of times. The chain combines TRBV18 with TRBJ1-2; unclear D gene. The V gene lost 3 bases and the J gene lost 4 bases, with 12 bases spanning the gap. This CDR3 is built from 14 residues. The germline gives CDR1 KGHSH, CDR2 LQKENI. The CDR3 bases are TGTGCCAGCTCACCGGCAGACACGTCCTATGGCTACACCTTC. It is translated as CASSPADTSYGYTF.

This chain joins TRBV13 and TRBJ1-1; D is ambiguous. The CDR3 sequence is 13 residues long. V lost 5 bases and J lost 4, with 11 bases in between. Germline loops: CDR1 PRHDT, CDR2 FYEKMQ (reference sequence). The CDR3 is CASSQYRATEAFF. CDR3 DNA: TGTGCCAGCAGCCAGTATCGTGCCACTGAAGCTTTCTTT.